A single TCR beta chain is shown here with its context. The CDR3 sequence is 15 residues long. CDR1 MDHEN and CDR2 SYDVKM come from the germline V gene. The trim removed 6 bases at V and 1 base at J, leaving 7 bases unmatched. This sample stems from a study of blood T cell repertoires in COVID-19. Study overall: The cDNA or gDNA used as material had been derived from T cells, B-cell-depleted T cells, or PBMCs.

Here immunoSEQ multiplex PCR was the method, and the copy in TCRdb shows in-frame clones only, minus some. The sample yields tens of thousands of clones, roughly 81% seen once. Sample: peripheral blood. This sequence joins TRBV28 and TRBJ2-5; 8 bases line up with TRBD1. The clonotype was recovered from a woman aged 65 to 85 with acute or convalescent COVID-19. The CDR3 protein is CASRLRDRPQETQYF. The CDR3 DNA reads TGTGCCAGCAGACTCCGGGACAGGCCCCAAGAGACCCAGTACTTC.